Sequencing of this T cell receptor (beta chain) was carried out in a study of T cells in Graves' hyperthyroidism and ophthalmopathy. This clonotype has at least ten counts. The CDR3 is made up of 16 amino acids. Germline CDR1 is SEHNR and CDR2 is FQNEAQ (reference sequence). V was clipped by 4 bases and J by 5 bases; unmatched bases: 7. RNA transcripts gave rise to amplified TCR beta CDR3 regions. The primer set for the first-round RT-PCR of the TCR CDR3 was HTBI. A single record per CDR3 protein comes from TCRdb applying MiXCR to the multiplex PCR reads. The data hold about 590,000 distinct CDR3 sequences, with about a sixth observed a single time. The hyperthyroidism was newly diagnosed and had lasted under 2 months; the patients were aged 18 to 65.

Sequences were obtained from blood. This clonotype was obtained from a woman aged 25 to 39 with Graves' hyperthyroidism. This chain links TRBV7-9 with TRBJ1-6; 8 bases line up with TRBD1. CDR3 sequence reads: CASSSPDRDDNSPLHF. Written as DNA, the CDR3 is TGTGCCAGCAGCTCCCCGGACAGGGATGATAATTCACCCCTCCACTTT.